These 7 T cell receptor beta chains share one sample of origin, sequenced in a study of blood T cell repertoires in COVID-19. Clones were read by immunoSEQ multiplex PCR, and TCRdb kept only the in-frame ones, dropping some. The sample contains some 97,000 clones, about 86% of which appear only once. The specimen sequenced was PBMCs or T cells enriched from blood (not recorded which). The source of these receptors is a woman between 45 and 65 years old who had recovered from COVID-19.

V usage is TRBV7-9 and J usage is TRBJ2-1; 8 bases match TRBD2. Germline assignment: CDR1 SEHNR and CDR2 FQNEAQ (reference sequence). Trimming at V came to 2 bases and at J to 3 bases, leaving 6 bases not matched to a gene. The CDR3 totals 16 residues. CDR3 nucleotide sequence: TGTGCCAGCAGCTTATCCCTAGCGGGCCTCTACAATGAGCAGTTCTTC. This gives the protein CASSLSLAGLYNEQFF.

This chain uses TRBV9 with TRBJ2-5, with 10 positions matching TRBD2. CDR3 length: 14 amino acids. Trimming at V came to 3 bases and at J to 1 base, leaving 0 bases not matched to a gene. The germline V gene encodes CDR1 SGDLS and CDR2 YYNGEE. In nucleotides, the CDR3 is TGTGCCAGCAGCGGGACTAGCGGCCAAGAGACCCAGTACTTC. Encoded protein: CASSGTSGQETQYF.

The CDR3 loop is CASSSGGGQAYNEQFF. The CDR3 coding sequence is TGCGCCAGCAGCTCGGGCGGGGGACAGGCATACAATGAGCAGTTCTTC. The rearrangement links TRBV5-1 to TRBJ2-1; maybe TRBD1 (8 bases). The CDR3 covers 16 residues. Germline V lookup: CDR1 SGHRS, CDR2 YFSETQ. V shed 3 bases and J shed 4 bases, with 17 bases lying between them.

The chain links TRBV5-1 to TRBJ2-3, with 11 bases matching TRBD2. The trim removed 0 bases at V and 6 bases at J, leaving 3 bases unmatched. This CDR3 is 15 amino acids long. Germline values: CDR1 SGHRS, CDR2 YFSETQ. CDR3 residues: CASSLELAGADTQYF. The CDR3 DNA reads as TGCGCCAGCAGCTTGGAACTAGCGGGAGCGGATACGCAGTATTTT.

CDR3 loop: CASSYGGAATNEKLFF. The CDR3 DNA sequence: TGTGCCAGCAGTTATGGGGGCGCGGCAACTAATGAAAAACTGTTTTTT. This sequence joins TRBV27 and TRBJ1-4; maybe TRBD1 (6 bases). This CDR3 region has 16 residues. Trimming took off 4 bases at V and 0 bases at J, with 12 bases between the two ends. CDR1 MNHEY and CDR2 SMNVEV come from the germline V gene (reference sequence).

This chain's CDR3 is CAWGTGTVNQPQHF. The CDR3 DNA is TGTGCCTGGGGAACCGGGACAGTCAATCAGCCCCAGCATTTT. The chain has TRBV30 and TRBJ1-5, with 7 bases that match TRBD1. Germline-derived CDR1 and CDR2 are GTSNPN and SVGIG (reference sequence). This CDR3 has 14 amino acids. Trimming at V came to 5 bases and at J to 3 bases, leaving 7 bases not matched to a gene.

CDR3 sequence: CASSLVLREGPPLHF. CDR3 nucleotide sequence: TGTGCCAGCAGTTTGGTCTTACGGGAGGGGCCACCCCTCCACTTT. The V call is TRBV28, the J call TRBJ1-6; D perhaps matches TRBD1 (5 bases). The germline V and J ends were trimmed by 3 bases and 11 bases, with 17 bases remaining between them. The CDR3 is 15 residues long. Looked up from germline, CDR1 is MDHEN and CDR2 is SYDVKM. The entire variable domain, with the rest obtained from reference TRBV28 and TRBJ1-6, is as follows: DVKVTQSSRYLVKRTGEKVFLECVQDMDHENMFWYRQDPGLGLRLIYFSYDVKMKEKGDIPEGYSVSREKKERFSLILESASTNQTSMYLCASSLVLREGPPLHFGNGTRLTVT.